Each of the 21 T cell receptor beta chains below was sequenced from the same sample in a study of T cells after yellow fever vaccination. Each CDR3 protein gets one entry after TCRdb re-called the 5' RACE reads with MiXCR. The data show roughly 350,000 distinct CDR3 sequences, roughly 4% seen once. The source was PBMCs, collected 5 days after the yellow fever booster vaccination. The receptors originated from a man between 18 and 35 years old who received the YFV17D yellow fever vaccine.

This clonotype showed up just a few times. The chain carries TRBV20-1 and TRBJ2-2; the D is unclear. There are 13 residues in the CDR3. Germline CDR1 reads DFQATT; CDR2 reads SNEGSKA (reference sequence). V was clipped by 5 bases and J by 4 bases, with 11 bases between them. The CDR3: CSASRTGTGELFF. The CDR3 bases are TGCAGTGCTTCCCGGACGGGCACCGGGGAGCTGTTTTTT.

This clonotype appeared a few times. This chain joins TRBV24-1 and TRBJ2-2; D perhaps matches TRBD2 (6 bases). Germline V gene sequence: CDR1 KGHDR, CDR2 SFDVKD. The CDR3 consists of 14 residues. The germline V and J ends were trimmed by 6 bases and 7 bases, with 14 bases remaining between them. CDR3 region: CATSHYSGVGELFF. CDR3 DNA sequence: TGTGCCACCAGTCATTATTCGGGAGTCGGGGAGCTGTTTTTT.

This clonotype was observed a few times. CDR3 sequence (DNA): TGTGCCAGCAGCCAAGGAACTGAGACTGGCACAGATACGCAGTATTTT. Its protein is CASSQGTETGTDTQYF. The chain links TRBV14 to TRBJ2-3; the D is unclear. V lost 1 base, J lost 1 base, and 12 bases lay in between. This CDR3 has 16 amino acids. CDR1 and CDR2 from the germline V gene are SGHDN and FVKESK.

The sample holds a few counts of this clonotype. The chain employs TRBV2 and TRBJ2-2; TRBD1 agrees at 12 bases. The CDR3 consists of 16 residues. With 9 bases clipped from V and 4 bases from J, the junction kept 9 bases outside the gene matches. The V gene's germline CDR1 is SNHLY and CDR2 FYNNEI. Here the CDR3 DNA reads TGTGCCAGTAAAGCGGGACAGGGGGCTAGCACCGGGGAGCTGTTTTTT. Its protein product is CASKAGQGASTGELFF.

This clonotype showed up many times. The chain uses TRBV7-2 and TRBJ2-2, with 8 bases lining up with TRBD2. Germline V gene lookup returns CDR1 SGHTA and CDR2 FQGNSA. The junction had 12 bases not matched to a gene; V was cut back by 3 bases and J by 15 bases. There are 14 residues in the CDR3. In DNA form, the CDR3 reads TGTGCCAGCAGCTTGGCGGGGGGCCCCCCTTTGATGTTTTTT. Its protein product is CASSLAGGPPLMFF.

This rearrangement joins TRBV5-1 to TRBJ1-1; weak D call: TRBD1 (5 bases). Germline V lookup: CDR1 SGHRS, CDR2 YFSETQ. Trimming stripped 7 bases from V and 0 bases from J, with 13 bases between. CDR3 length equals 14 residues. In DNA, the CDR3 is TGCGCCAGCCGTTGGGACGGGTTGAACACTGAAGCTTTCTTT. Translating gives CASRWDGLNTEAFF.

This clonotype occurred a few times. J is TRBJ2-7 and V is TRBV27; D uncertain. Germline CDR1 reads MNHEY; CDR2 reads SMNVEV (reference sequence). This CDR3 region has 16 residues. Trimming cost V 2 bases and J 3 bases, with 17 bases left between them. CDR3 sequence: CASSLVPNAAIYEQYV. The CDR3 nucleotides read TGTGCCAGCAGTTTAGTCCCGAACGCAGCTATCTACGAGCAGTACGTC.

In this sample, this clonotype turned up a few times. This chain connects TRBV21-1 to TRBJ1-5. TRBV21-1 is listed as a pseudogene. The length of the CDR3 is 10 residues. CDR3 protein: CASPLWPQHF. In DNA, the CDR3 is TGTGCCAGCCCTTTATGGCCCCAGCATTTT.

There are many counts of this clonotype. The chain carries TRBV6-2 or TRBV6-3 and TRBJ1-5; 10 bases agree with TRBD1. Per the germline V gene, CDR1 is MNHEY and CDR2 is SVGEGT. Trimming cost V 5 bases and J 5 bases; bases outside gene matches: 15. The CDR3 is 18 residues long. CDR3: CASSTYAGGQGFDQPQHF. In nucleotides, the CDR3 is TGTGCCAGCAGTACCTATGCGGGGGGACAGGGGTTCGATCAGCCCCAGCATTTT.

This clonotype has only a few counts. This rearrangement joins TRBV29-1 to TRBJ2-3; D remains unclear. Trimming stripped 4 bases from V and 2 bases from J, with 7 bases between. Germline V CDR1 and CDR2: SQVTM, ANQGSEA. The CDR3 sequence is 12 residues long. The CDR3, as DNA: TGCAGCGTTGCACCCGCCACAGATACGCAGTATTTT. Its protein is CSVAPATDTQYF.

V usage is TRBV5-8 and J usage is TRBJ2-7, with TRBD1 matching 7 bases. Germline V gene lookup returns CDR1 SGHTS and CDR2 YDEGEE. The junction had 8 bases not matched to a gene; V was cut back by 5 bases and J by 0 bases. CDR3 length: 15 residues. CDR3 in amino acids: CASREFGTVSYEQYF. In DNA, the CDR3 is TGTGCCAGCAGGGAATTCGGGACAGTCTCCTACGAGCAGTACTTC.

The chain employs TRBV7-6 and TRBJ1-1; D remains ambiguous. Trimming stripped 1 base from V and 3 bases from J, with 12 bases between. CDR1 is SGHVS and CDR2 is FNYEAQ in the germline V gene. This CDR3 is built from 15 residues. The DNA for the CDR3 is TGTGCCAGCAGCTTAGGAGCCGGGGTCGACACTGAAGCTTTCTTT. Translating gives CASSLGAGVDTEAFF.

This clonotype has at least ten counts. This chain joins TRBV7-9 and TRBJ2-2; D unresolved. The CDR3 is made up of 13 amino acids. Per germline, CDR1 SEHNR and CDR2 FQNEAQ (reference sequence). Trimming pared 1 base from V and 4 bases from J, leaving 4 bases between. Written as DNA, the CDR3 is TGTGCCAGCAGCTTAGATGTCACCGGGGAGCTGTTTTTT. It codes for CASSLDVTGELFF.

This clonotype has only a few counts. The CDR3 protein is CASSQDGSAAPPYNEQFF. The DNA of the CDR3 is TGCGCCAGCAGCCAAGACGGTTCAGCGGCCCCGCCCTACAATGAGCAGTTCTTC. This sequence joins TRBV4-3 and TRBJ2-1, with a weak D call TRBD2 (5 bases). Deletions cut 0 bases from V and 2 bases from J, with 17 bases between. The length of the CDR3 is 18 residues. Germline V gene lookup returns CDR1 LGHNA and CDR2 YSLEER.

This clonotype came up a few times. The chain carries TRBV7-2 and TRBJ2-4; D is possibly TRBD2 (7 bases). Germline lookup yields CDR1 SGHTA and CDR2 FQGNSA. Trimming removed 0 bases from V and 8 bases from J, with 14 bases in between. This CDR3 has 15 amino acids. CDR3 protein: CASSLALGGLDIQYF. The CDR3 DNA follows: TGTGCCAGCAGCTTAGCGCTCGGGGGGCTGGACATTCAGTACTTC.

This clonotype was counted a few times. The chain carries TRBV6-1 and TRBJ2-7, with a weak D call TRBD1 (5 bases). The length of the CDR3 is 14 residues. Trimming stripped 2 bases from V and 2 bases from J, with 10 bases between. Germline CDR1 reads MNHNS; CDR2 reads SASEGT. Here the CDR3 DNA reads TGTGCCAGCAGTGAATCTACAGGAGCCTACGAGCAGTACGTC. This gives the protein CASSESTGAYEQYV.

This clonotype was seen ten or more times. The J gene is TRBJ1-1, the V gene TRBV20-1; TRBD1 matches 7 bases. J was trimmed by 1 base and V by 6 bases; bases with no gene match: 5. Germline CDR1 is DFQATT and CDR2 is SNEGSKA (reference sequence). The CDR3 is 13 amino acids. CDR3 protein: CSASGTANTEAFF. In DNA form, the CDR3 reads TGCAGTGCCTCCGGGACAGCGAACACTGAAGCTTTCTTT.

This clonotype has only a few counts. The chain couples TRBV24-1 to TRBJ2-3; D possibly corresponds to TRBD1 (6 bases). Germline-derived CDR1 and CDR2 are KGHDR and SFDVKD. The V end lost 3 bases, the J end lost 4 bases, and 10 bases lay between the germline ends. The CDR3 length is 14 residues. The CDR3 region has the DNA TGTGCCACCAGTGATCAACCAGGGGCAGATACGCAGTATTTT. Its protein is CATSDQPGADTQYF.

The rearrangement uses TRBV29-1 and TRBJ2-7, with D maybe TRBD2 (6 bases). There are 11 residues in the CDR3. V dropped 6 bases and J dropped 7 bases, with 13 bases sitting between them. Germline CDR1 and CDR2: SQVTM and ANQGSEA. In DNA form, the CDR3 reads TGCAGCGTGGGGGACGGAGGGGAGCAGTACGTC. Encoded protein: CSVGDGGEQYV.

The chain links TRBV28 to TRBJ2-7; D is perhaps TRBD2 (5 bases). V dropped 3 bases and J dropped 1 base, with 10 bases sitting between them. This CDR3 region has 14 residues. CDR1 MDHEN and CDR2 SYDVKM come from the germline V gene. The DNA of the CDR3 is TGTGCCAGCAGTTTTAGGAGCGGTTCCTACGAGCAGTACGTC. Translation gives CASSFRSGSYEQYV.

This clonotype was detected only a few times. J is TRBJ1-3 and V is TRBV6-5, with unresolved D. The CDR3 runs 18 residues. V was cut by 2 bases and J by 2 bases, with 19 bases left in between. Germline V gene lookup returns CDR1 MNHEY and CDR2 SVGAGI. In nucleotides, the CDR3 is TGTGCCAGCAGTTACGATCATAACGGCGGACCTACTGGAAACACCATATATTTT. It yields the protein CASSYDHNGGPTGNTIYF.